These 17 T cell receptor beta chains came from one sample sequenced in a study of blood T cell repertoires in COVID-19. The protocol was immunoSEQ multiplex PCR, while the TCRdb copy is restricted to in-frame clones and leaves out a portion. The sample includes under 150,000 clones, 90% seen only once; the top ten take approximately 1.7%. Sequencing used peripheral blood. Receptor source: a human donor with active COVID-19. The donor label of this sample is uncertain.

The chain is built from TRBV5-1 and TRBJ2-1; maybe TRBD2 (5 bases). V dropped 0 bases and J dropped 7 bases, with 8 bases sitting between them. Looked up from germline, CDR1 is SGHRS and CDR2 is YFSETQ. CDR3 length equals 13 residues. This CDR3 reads CASSLGGANEQFF. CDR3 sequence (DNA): TGCGCCAGCAGCTTGGGGGGAGCGAATGAGCAGTTCTTC.

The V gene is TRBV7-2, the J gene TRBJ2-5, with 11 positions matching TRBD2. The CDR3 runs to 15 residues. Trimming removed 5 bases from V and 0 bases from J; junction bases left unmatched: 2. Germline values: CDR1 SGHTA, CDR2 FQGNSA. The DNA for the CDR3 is TGTGCCAGCAGCGGGGGACTAGCGGACCAAGAGACCCAGTACTTC. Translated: CASSGGLADQETQYF.

The CDR3 DNA reads as TGTGCCAGCAGCTTAGGGAGAAGCTCCTACGAGCAGTACTTC. Protein product: CASSLGRSSYEQYF. The chain links TRBV7-2 to TRBJ2-7, with D unresolved. The CDR3 has 14 amino acids. Trimming shortened V by 1 base and J by 0 bases, and 7 bases separated the two germline ends. CDR1 is SGHTA and CDR2 is FQGNSA in the germline V gene.

The CDR3 DNA sequence: TGCAGCGTTGACAGAACAGGGGGCTCATTCACAGATACGCAGTATTTT. This codes for CSVDRTGGSFTDTQYF. This sequence joins TRBV29-1 and TRBJ2-3; TRBD1 agrees at 9 bases. The CDR3 is 16 residues long. The ends lost 3 bases at V and 2 bases at J; junction bases unmatched: 9. The germline V gene has CDR1 SQVTM and CDR2 ANQGSEA.

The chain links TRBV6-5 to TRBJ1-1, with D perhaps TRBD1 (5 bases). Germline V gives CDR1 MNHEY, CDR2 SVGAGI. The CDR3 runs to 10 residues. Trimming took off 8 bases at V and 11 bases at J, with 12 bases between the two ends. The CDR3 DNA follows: TGTGCCAGCTCCTCCAGGGCGGCTTTCTTT. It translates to CASSSRAAFF.

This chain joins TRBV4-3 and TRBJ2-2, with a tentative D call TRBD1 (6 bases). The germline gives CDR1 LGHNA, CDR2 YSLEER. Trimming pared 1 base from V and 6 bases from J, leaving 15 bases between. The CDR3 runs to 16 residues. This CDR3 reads CASSQGGLTGSGELFF. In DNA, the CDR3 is TGCGCCAGCAGCCAAGGGGGGCTGACGGGCTCCGGGGAGCTGTTTTTT.

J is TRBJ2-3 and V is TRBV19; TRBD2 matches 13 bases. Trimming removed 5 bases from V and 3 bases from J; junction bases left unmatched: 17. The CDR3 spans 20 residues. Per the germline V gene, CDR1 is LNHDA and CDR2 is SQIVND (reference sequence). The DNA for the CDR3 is TGTGCCAGTAGTCGCCTACCAGGACTAGCGGGGGCACCAGGGACAGATACGCAGTATTTT. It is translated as CASSRLPGLAGAPGTDTQYF.

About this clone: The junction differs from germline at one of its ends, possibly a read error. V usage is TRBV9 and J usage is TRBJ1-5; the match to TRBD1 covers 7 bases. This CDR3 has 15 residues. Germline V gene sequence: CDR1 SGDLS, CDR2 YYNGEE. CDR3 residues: CASGVEQGINQPQHF. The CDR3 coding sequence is TGTGCCAGCGGCGTAGAACAGGGGATAAATCAGCCCCAGCATTTT.

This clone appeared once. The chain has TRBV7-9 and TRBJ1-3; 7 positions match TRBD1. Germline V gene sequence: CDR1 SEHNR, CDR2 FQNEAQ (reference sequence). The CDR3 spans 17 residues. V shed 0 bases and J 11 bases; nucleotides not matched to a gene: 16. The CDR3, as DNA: TGTGCCAGCAGCTTAGCTGGTGTCCGAGACAGGGTGGAATCCATATATTTT. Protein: CASSLAGVRDRVESIYF.

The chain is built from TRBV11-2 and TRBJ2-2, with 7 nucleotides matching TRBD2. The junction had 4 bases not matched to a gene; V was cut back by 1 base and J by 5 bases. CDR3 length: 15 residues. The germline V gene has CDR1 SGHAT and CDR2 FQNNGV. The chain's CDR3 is CASSLGSGGTGELFF. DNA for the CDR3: TGTGCCAGCAGCTTAGGCTCGGGGGGTACCGGGGAGCTGTTTTTT.

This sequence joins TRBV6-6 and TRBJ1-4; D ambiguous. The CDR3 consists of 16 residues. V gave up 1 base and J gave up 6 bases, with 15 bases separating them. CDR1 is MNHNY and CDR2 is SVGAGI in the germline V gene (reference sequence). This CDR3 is CASSYFPKREDEKLFF. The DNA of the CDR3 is TGTGCCAGCAGTTACTTCCCGAAGAGGGAAGATGAAAAACTGTTTTTT.

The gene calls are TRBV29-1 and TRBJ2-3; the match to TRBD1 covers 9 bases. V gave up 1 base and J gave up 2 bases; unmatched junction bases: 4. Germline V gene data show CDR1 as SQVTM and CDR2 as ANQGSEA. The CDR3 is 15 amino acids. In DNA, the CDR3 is TGCAGCGTTGAAGGCGGGACAGGGCCCACAGATACGCAGTATTTT. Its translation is CSVEGGTGPTDTQYF.

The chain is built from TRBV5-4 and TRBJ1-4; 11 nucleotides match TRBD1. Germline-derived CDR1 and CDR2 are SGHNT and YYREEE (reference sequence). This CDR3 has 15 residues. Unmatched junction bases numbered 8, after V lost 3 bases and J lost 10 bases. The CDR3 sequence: CASSYGQGARGKLFF. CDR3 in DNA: TGTGCCAGCAGCTACGGACAGGGGGCGAGGGGAAAACTGTTTTTT.

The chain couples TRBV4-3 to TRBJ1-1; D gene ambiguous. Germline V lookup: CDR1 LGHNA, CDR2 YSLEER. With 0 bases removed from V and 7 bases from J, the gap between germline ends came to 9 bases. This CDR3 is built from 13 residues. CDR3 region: CASSQDSGREAFF. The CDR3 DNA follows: TGCGCCAGCAGCCAAGATAGCGGTCGTGAAGCTTTCTTT.

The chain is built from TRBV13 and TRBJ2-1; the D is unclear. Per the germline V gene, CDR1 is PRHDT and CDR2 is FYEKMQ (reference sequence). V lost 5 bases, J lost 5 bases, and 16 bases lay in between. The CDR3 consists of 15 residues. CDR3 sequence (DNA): TGTGCCAGCAGCGTGTTTTTTGTTCGTCACAATGAGCAGTTCTTC. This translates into CASSVFFVRHNEQFF.

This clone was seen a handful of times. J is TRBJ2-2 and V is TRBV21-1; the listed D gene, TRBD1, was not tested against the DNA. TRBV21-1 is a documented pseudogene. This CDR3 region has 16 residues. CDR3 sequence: CASSNKAGAYTGELFF. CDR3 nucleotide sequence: TGTGCCAGCAGCAATAAAGCAGGGGCGTACACCGGGGAGCTGTTTTTT.

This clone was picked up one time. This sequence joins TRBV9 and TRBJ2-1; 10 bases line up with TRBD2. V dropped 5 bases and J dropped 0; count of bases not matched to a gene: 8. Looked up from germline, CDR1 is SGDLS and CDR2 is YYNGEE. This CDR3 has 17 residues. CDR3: CASSPTSGESSYNEQFF. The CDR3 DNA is TGTGCCAGCAGTCCTACTAGCGGGGAGAGCTCCTACAATGAGCAGTTCTTC.